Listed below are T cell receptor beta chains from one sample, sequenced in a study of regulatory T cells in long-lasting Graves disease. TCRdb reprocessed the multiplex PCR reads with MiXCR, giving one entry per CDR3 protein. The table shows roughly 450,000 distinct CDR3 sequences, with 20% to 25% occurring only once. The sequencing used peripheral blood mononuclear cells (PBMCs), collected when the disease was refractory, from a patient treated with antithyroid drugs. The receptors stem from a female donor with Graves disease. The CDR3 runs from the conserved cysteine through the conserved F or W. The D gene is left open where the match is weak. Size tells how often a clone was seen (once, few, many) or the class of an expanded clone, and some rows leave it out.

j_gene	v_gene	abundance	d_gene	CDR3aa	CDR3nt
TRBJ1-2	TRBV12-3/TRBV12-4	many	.	CASNGLMSYTF	TGTGCCAGCAACGGACTGATGAGCTACACCTTC
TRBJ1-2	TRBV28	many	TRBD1	CASATGDYGYTF	TGTGCCAGCGCGACAGGGGACTATGGCTACACCTTC
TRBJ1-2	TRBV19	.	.	CASSNSGPRTNYGYTF	TGTGCCAGTAGTAACTCGGGCCCCAGGACTAACTATGGCTACACCTTC
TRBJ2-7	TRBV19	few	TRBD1	CASRSGGIRDEQYF	TGTGCCAGTAGGTCAGGGGGCATAAGAGACGAGCAGTACTTC
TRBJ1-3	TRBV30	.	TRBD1	CAWAKDRGHGNTIYF	TGTGCCTGGGCCAAGGACAGGGGGCATGGAAACACCATATATTTT
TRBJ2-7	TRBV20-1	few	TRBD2	CSASGERGSGYEQYF	TGCAGTGCTAGCGGGGAGCGGGGATCTGGTTACGAGCAGTACTTC
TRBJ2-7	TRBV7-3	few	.	CASSPAVYPGLQYF	TGTGCCAGCAGCCCCGCGGTCTATCCGGGACTCCAGTACTTC
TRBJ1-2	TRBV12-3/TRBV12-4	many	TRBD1	CASSYGQGDGYTF	TGTGCCAGCAGCTACGGACAGGGAGATGGCTACACCTTC
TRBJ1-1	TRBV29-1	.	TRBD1	CSVADRGNTEAFF	TGCAGCGTTGCCGACAGGGGGAACACTGAAGCTTTCTTT
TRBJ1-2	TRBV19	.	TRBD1	CASSIVDRGNYGYTF	TGTGCCAGTAGTATTGTGGACAGGGGGAACTATGGCTACACCTTC
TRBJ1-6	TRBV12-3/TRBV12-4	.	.	CAGLAGFNSPLHF	TGTGCCGGTTTGGCAGGATTTAATTCACCCCTCCACTTT
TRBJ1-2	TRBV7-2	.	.	CASSLGLGAGYGYTF	TGTGCCAGCAGCTTAGGCCTGGGGGCCGGCTATGGCTACACCTTC
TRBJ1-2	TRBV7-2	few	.	CASSLYSGVGYTF	TGTGCCAGCAGCTTGTACAGCGGCGTAGGCTACACCTTC
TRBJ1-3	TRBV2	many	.	CASRRPSSGNTIYF	TGTGCCAGCAGACGGCCTAGCTCTGGAAACACCATATATTTT
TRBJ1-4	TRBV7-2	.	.	CASSQVGGAGEKLFF	TGTGCCAGCAGCCAAGTCGGCGGCGCCGGGGAAAAACTGTTTTTT
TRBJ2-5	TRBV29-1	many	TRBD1	CSVFRAGGGGETQYF	TGCAGCGTTTTTCGCGCAGGGGGTGGCGGGGAGACCCAGTACTTC
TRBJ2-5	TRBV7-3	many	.	CASSLTGGGEETQYF	TGTGCCAGCAGCTTAACCGGGGGCGGTGAAGAGACCCAGTACTTC
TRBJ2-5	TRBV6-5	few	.	CASSYQAGRETQYF	TGTGCCAGCAGTTACCAGGCGGGACGGGAGACCCAGTACTTC
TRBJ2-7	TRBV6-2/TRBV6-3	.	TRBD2	CAGSGGSEQYF	TGTGCCGGCAGCGGGGGGTCCGAGCAGTACTTC
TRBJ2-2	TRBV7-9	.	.	CASSSPLGGELFF	TGTGCCAGCAGCTCCCCCCTCGGGGGGGAGCTGTTTTTT
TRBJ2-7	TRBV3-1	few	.	CASSDSGLPSYEQYF	TGTGCCAGCAGTGACTCGGGACTTCCCTCCTACGAGCAGTACTTC
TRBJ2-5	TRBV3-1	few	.	CASSHIPGRQKETQYF	TGTGCCAGCAGCCACATTCCGGGACGGCAGAAAGAGACCCAGTACTTC
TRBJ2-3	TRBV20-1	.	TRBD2	CSARSGAGGFTDTQYF	TGCAGTGCCCGAAGCGGTGCGGGGGGGTTCACAGATACGCAGTATTTT
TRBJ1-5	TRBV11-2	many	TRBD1	CASSSGTGVAQPQHF	TGTGCCAGCAGCTCCGGGACAGGGGTAGCCCAGCCCCAGCATTTT
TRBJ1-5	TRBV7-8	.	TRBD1	CASSLVRRGLSNQPQHF	TGTGCCAGCAGCTTAGTTCGCAGGGGGCTTAGCAATCAGCCCCAGCATTTT
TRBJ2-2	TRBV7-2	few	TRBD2	CASSPTSGGTGELFF	TGTGCCAGCAGCCCGACTAGCGGGGGAACCGGGGAGCTGTTTTTT
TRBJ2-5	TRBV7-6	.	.	CASSLSQYQETQYF	TGTGCCAGCAGCTTAAGTCAGTACCAAGAGACCCAGTACTTC
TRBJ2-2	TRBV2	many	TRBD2	CASLAGVNTGELFF	TGTGCCAGCCTAGCGGGAGTCAACACCGGGGAGCTGTTTTTT
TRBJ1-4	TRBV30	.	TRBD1	CAWRKQGRTATNEKLFF	TGTGCCTGGAGGAAACAGGGGAGAACTGCAACTAATGAAAAACTGTTTTTT
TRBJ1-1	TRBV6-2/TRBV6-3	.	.	CASILAQGNTEAFF	TGTGCCAGCATTCTGGCGCAGGGGAACACTGAAGCTTTCTTT
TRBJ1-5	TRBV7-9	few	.	CASSLYISESNQPQHF	TGTGCCAGCAGCTTATATATTTCAGAGAGCAATCAGCCCCAGCATTTT
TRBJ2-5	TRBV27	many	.	CASSHPVGGADETQYF	TGTGCCAGCAGCCACCCCGTGGGGGGGGCCGATGAGACCCAGTACTTC
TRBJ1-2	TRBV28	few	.	CASGQGWGYTF	TGTGCCAGTGGCCAAGGGTGGGGCTACACCTTC
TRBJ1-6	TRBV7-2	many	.	CASSEGGRTYNSPLHF	TGTGCCAGCAGCGAGGGGGGGCGGACGTATAATTCACCCCTCCACTTT
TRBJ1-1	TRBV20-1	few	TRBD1	CSATQGTGDGATEAFF	TGCAGTGCTACCCAAGGGACAGGGGACGGCGCCACTGAAGCTTTCTTT
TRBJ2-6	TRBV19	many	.	CASSSGANSGANVLTF	TGTGCCAGTAGTAGCGGGGCTAACTCTGGGGCCAACGTCCTGACTTTC
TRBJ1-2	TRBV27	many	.	CASSFYGPEAYGYTF	TGTGCCAGCAGTTTCTATGGACCCGAGGCCTATGGCTACACCTTC
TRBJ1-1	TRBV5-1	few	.	CASSLMSPGKNTEAFF	TGCGCCAGCAGCTTGATGTCTCCAGGTAAGAACACTGAAGCTTTCTTT
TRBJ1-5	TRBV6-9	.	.	CASSYRGGDQPQHF	TGTGCCAGCAGTTACCGAGGCGGCGATCAGCCCCAGCATTTT
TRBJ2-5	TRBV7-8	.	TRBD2	CASSRNSGGKETQYF	TGTGCCAGCAGCAGAAACAGCGGGGGGAAAGAGACCCAGTACTTC
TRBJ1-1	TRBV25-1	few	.	CASSELGSRGSNTEAFF	TGTGCCAGCAGTGAATTGGGCAGTCGGGGCTCGAACACTGAAGCTTTCTTT
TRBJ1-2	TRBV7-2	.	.	CAGKGGGYGYTF	TGTGCCGGGAAAGGGGGGGGGTATGGCTACACCTTC
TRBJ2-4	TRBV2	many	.	CATEGRENIQYF	TGTGCCACCGAAGGACGGGAAAACATTCAGTACTTC
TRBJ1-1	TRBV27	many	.	CASSWRGKNTEAFF	TGTGCCAGCAGTTGGCGCGGCAAGAACACTGAAGCTTTCTTT
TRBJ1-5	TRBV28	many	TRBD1	CATGGPGRAGGNQPQHF	TGTGCCACCGGAGGCCCTGGCCGGGCAGGGGGAAATCAGCCCCAGCATTTT
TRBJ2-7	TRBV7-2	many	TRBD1	CASSFGTGRNEQYF	TGTGCCAGCAGCTTCGGGACAGGGAGGAACGAGCAGTACTTC
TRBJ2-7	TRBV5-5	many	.	CASSLSQAYEQYF	TGTGCCAGCAGCTTGTCACAGGCCTACGAGCAGTACTTC
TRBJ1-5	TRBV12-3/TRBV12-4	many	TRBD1	CASSLLGQGGGQPQHF	TGTGCCAGCAGCTTACTTGGACAGGGGGGCGGCCAGCCCCAGCATTTT
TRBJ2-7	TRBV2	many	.	CASSAAGSSYKQYF	TGTGCCAGCAGTGCTGCAGGTAGCTCCTACAAGCAGTACTTC
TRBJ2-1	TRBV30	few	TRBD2	CAWSARLAGVDEQFF	TGTGCCTGGAGTGCTCGACTAGCGGGAGTAGATGAGCAGTTCTTC
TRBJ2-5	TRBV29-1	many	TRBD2	CSVSGTRYQETQYF	TGCAGCGTTTCCGGGACTAGGTACCAAGAGACCCAGTACTTC